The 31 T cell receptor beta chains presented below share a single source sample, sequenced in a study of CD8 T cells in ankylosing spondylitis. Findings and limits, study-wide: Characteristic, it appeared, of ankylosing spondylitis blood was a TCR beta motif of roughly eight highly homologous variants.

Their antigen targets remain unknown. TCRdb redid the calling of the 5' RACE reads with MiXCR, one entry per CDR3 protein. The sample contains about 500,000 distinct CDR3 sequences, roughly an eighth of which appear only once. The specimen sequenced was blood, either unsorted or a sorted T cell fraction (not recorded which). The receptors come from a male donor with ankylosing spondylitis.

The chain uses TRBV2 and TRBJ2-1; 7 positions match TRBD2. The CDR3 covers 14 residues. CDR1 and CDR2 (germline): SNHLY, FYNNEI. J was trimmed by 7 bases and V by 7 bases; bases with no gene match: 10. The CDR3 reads CASTPNGRRNEQFF. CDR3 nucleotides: TGTGCCAGCACCCCTAACGGGAGGAGGAATGAGCAGTTCTTC. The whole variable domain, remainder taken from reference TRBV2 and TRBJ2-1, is EPEVTQTPSHQVTQMGQEVILRCVPISNHLYFYWYRQILGQKVEFLVSFYNNEISEKSEIFDDQFSVERPDGSNFTLKIRSTKLEDSAMYFCASTPNGRRNEQFFGPGTRLTVL.

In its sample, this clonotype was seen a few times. CDR3 in DNA: TGTGCCAGCAGTGCGCAGGGGAACACCGGGGAGCTGTTTTTT. This encodes CASSAQGNTGELFF. The chain couples TRBV6-4 to TRBJ2-2, with a tentative D call TRBD1 (5 bases). CDR3 length equals 14 residues. V was shortened by 4 bases and J by 1 base, with 7 bases between the two germline ends. Germline-derived CDR1 and CDR2 are MRHNA and SNTAGT.

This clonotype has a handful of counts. This CDR3 is CASSPRWTGPNYGYTF. For the CDR3, the DNA is TGTGCCAGCAGCCCCAGGTGGACAGGACCTAACTATGGCTACACCTTC. V and J are TRBV11-2 and TRBJ1-2, with 7 bases aligning to TRBD1. Germline V gene lookup returns CDR1 SGHAT and CDR2 FQNNGV. This CDR3 contains 16 residues. V shed 5 bases, J shed 0 bases, and the junction held 9 bases outside the gene matches.

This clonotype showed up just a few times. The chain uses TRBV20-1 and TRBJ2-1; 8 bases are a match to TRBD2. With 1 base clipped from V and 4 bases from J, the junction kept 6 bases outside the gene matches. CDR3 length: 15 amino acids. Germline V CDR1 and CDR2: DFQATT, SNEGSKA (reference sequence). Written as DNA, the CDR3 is TGCAGTGCTAGAGGCTCTACGGGAGGGTACAATGAGCAGTTCTTC. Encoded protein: CSARGSTGGYNEQFF.

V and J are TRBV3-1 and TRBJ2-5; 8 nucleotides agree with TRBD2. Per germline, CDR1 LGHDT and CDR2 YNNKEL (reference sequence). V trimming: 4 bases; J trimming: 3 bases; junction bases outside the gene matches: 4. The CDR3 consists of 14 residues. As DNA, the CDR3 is TGTGCCAGCAGCCCCAGCGGGAGCAAAGAGACCCAGTACTTC. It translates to CASSPSGSKETQYF.

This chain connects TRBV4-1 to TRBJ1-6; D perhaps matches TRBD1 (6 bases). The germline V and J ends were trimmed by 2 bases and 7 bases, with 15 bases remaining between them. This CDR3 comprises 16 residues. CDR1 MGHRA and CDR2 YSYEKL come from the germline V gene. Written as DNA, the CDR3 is TGCGCCAGCAGCCAAATAGGGCGGACAGAGAATTCACCCCTCCACTTT. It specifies CASSQIGRTENSPLHF.

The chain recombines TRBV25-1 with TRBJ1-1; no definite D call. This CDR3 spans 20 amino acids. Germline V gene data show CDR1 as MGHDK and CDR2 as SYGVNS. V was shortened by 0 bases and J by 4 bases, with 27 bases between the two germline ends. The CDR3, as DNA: TGTGCCAGCAGTGAATACCCTTCCCCCTCGGCCGATAGCGATCCCACTGAAGCTTTCTTT. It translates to CASSEYPSPSADSDPTEAFF.

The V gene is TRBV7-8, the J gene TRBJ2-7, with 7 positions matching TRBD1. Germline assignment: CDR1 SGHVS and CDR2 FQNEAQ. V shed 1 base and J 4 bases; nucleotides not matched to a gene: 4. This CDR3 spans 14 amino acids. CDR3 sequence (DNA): TGTGCCAGCAGCTTAGGGGGACAGACTTACGAGCAGTACGTC. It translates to CASSLGGQTYEQYV.

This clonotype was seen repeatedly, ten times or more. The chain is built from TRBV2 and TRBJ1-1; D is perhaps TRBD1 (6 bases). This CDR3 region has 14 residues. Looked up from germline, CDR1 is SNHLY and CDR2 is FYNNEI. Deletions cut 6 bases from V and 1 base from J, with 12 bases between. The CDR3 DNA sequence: TGTGCCAGCAGCGACAGGACAGCGAACACTGAAGCTTTCTTT. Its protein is CASSDRTANTEAFF.

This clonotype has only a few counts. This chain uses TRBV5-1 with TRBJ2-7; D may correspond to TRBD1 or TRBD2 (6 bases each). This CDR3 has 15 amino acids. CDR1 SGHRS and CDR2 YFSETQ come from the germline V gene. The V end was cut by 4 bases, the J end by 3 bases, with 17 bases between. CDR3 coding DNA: TGCGCCAGCAGCACCCGGCCGGGGGCGGACTACGAGCAGTACGTC. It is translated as CASSTRPGADYEQYV.

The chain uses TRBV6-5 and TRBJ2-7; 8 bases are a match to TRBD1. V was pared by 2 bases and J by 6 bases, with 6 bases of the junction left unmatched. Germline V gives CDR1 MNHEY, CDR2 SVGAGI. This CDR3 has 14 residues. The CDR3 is CASSYGQGVGEQYV. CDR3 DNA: TGTGCCAGCAGTTACGGACAGGGCGTGGGCGAGCAGTACGTC.

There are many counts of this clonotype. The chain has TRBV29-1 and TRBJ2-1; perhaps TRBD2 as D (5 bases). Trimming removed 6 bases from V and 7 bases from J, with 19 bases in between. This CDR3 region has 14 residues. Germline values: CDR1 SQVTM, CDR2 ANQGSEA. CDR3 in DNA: TGCAGCGTCGTTGAGGGCAGTCTCGGGAATGAGCAGTTCTTC. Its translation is CSVVEGSLGNEQFF.

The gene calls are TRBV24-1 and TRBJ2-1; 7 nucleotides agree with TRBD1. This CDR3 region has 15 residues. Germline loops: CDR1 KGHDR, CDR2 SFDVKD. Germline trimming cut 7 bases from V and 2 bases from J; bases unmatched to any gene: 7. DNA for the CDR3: TGTGCCACCAGGGAAACAGGGGCTGCCTACAATGAGCAGTTCTTC. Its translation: CATRETGAAYNEQFF.

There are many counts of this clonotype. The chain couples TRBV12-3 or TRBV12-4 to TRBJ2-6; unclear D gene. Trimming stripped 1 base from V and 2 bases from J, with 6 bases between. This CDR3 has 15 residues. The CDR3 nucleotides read TGTGCCAGCAGTTTAGAGGCAGCTGGGGCCAACGTCCTGACTTTC. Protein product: CASSLEAAGANVLTF.

The CDR3 DNA reads as TGTGCCAGCAGCCAAGATTGGGGAGACAATGAGCAGTTCTTC. Amino acids: CASSQDWGDNEQFF. This chain links TRBV3-1 with TRBJ2-1; TRBD2 is a possible D gene (5 bases). This CDR3 has 14 amino acids. V was shortened by 0 bases and J by 5 bases, with 8 bases between the two germline ends. Germline V gives CDR1 LGHDT, CDR2 YNNKEL (reference sequence).

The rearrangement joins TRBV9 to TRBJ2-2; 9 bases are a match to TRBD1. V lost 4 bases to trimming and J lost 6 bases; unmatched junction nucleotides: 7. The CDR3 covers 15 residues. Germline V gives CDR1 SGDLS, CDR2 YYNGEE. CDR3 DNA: TGTGCCAGCAGCCTCTGGGACAGGGTGCCCGGGGAGCTGTTTTTT. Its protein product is CASSLWDRVPGELFF.

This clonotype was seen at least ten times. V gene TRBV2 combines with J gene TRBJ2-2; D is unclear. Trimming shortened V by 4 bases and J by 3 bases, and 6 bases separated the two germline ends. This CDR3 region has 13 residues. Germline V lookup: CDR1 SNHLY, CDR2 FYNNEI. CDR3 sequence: CASSGSDTGELFF. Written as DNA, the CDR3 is TGTGCCAGCAGTGGGAGTGACACCGGGGAGCTGTTTTTT.

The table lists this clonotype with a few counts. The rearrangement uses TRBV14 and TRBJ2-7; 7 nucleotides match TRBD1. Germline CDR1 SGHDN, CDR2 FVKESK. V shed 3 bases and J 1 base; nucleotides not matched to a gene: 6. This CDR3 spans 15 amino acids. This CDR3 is CASSHDRATSYEQYF. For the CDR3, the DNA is TGTGCCAGCAGCCACGACAGGGCCACTTCCTACGAGCAGTACTTC.

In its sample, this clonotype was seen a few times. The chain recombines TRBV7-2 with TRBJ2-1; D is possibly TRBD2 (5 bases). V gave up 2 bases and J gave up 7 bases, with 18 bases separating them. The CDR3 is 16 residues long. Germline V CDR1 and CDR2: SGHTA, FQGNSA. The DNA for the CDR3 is TGTGCCAGCAGCTTACCGCCCGGATCTACGGGGAATGAGCAGTTCTTC. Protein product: CASSLPPGSTGNEQFF. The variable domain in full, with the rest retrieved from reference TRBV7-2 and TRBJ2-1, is GAGVSQSPSNKVTEKGKDVELRCDPISGHTALYWYRQSLGQGLEFLIYFQGNSAPDKSGLPSDRFSAERTGGSVSTLTIQRTQQEDSAVYLCASSLPPGSTGNEQFFGPGTRLTVL.

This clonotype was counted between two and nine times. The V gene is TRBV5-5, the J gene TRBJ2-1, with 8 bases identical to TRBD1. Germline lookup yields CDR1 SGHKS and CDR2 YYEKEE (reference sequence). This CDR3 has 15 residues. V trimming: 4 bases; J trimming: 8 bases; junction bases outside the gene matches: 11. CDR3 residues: CASSSRTGIRDEQFF. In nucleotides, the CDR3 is TGTGCCAGCAGCAGCAGGACAGGGATTAGGGATGAGCAGTTCTTC.

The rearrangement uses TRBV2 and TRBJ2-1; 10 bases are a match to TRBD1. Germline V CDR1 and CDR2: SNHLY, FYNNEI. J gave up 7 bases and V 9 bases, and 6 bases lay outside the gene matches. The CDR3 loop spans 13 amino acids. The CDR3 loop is CASTPGQGNEQFF. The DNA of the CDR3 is TGTGCCAGTACCCCGGGACAGGGGAATGAGCAGTTCTTC.

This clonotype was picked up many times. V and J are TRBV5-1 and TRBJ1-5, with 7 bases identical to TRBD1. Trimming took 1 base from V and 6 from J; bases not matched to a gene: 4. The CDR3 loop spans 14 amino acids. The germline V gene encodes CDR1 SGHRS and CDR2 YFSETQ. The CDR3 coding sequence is TGCGCCAGCAGCTTGAGACAGGGCGGTCAGCCCCAGCATTTT. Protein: CASSLRQGGQPQHF.

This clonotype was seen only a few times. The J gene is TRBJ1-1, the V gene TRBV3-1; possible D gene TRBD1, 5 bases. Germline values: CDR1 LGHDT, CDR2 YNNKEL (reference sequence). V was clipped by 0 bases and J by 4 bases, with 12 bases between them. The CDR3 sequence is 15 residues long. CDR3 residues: CASSQESGFSTEAFF. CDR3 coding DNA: TGTGCCAGCAGCCAAGAGTCAGGGTTCTCCACTGAAGCTTTCTTT.

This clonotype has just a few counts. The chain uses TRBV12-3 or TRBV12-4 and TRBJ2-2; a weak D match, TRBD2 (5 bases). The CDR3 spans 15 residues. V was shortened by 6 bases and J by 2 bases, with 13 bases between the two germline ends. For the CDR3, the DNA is TGTGCCAGCAGAACCAGCGGAGACAACACCGGGGAGCTGTTTTTT. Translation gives CASRTSGDNTGELFF.

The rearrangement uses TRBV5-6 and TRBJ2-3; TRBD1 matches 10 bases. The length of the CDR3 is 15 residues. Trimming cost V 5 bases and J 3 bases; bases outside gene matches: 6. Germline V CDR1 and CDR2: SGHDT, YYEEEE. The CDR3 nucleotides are TGTGCCAGCAGTTCTGACAGGGGGCAGACAGATACGCAGTATTTT. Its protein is CASSSDRGQTDTQYF.

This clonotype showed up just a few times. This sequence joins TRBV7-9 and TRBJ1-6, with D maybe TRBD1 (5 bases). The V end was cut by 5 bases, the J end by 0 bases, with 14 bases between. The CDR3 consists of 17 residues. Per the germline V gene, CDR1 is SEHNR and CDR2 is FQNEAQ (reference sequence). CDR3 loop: CASSTPPGGSYNSPLHF. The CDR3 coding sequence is TGTGCCAGCAGCACCCCCCCCGGGGGCTCCTATAATTCACCCCTCCACTTT. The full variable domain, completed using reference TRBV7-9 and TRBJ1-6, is DTGVSQNPRHKITKRGQNVTFRCDPISEHNRLYWYRQTLGQGPEFLTYFQNEAQLEKSRLLSDRFSAERPKGSFSTLEIQRTEQGDSAMYLCASSTPPGGSYNSPLHFGNGTRLTVT.

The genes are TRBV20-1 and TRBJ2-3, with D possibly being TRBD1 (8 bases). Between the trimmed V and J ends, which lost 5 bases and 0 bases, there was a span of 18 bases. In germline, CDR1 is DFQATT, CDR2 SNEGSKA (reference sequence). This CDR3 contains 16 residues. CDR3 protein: CSAGGGQAPSTDTQYF. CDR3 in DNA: TGCAGTGCTGGGGGGGGACAGGCGCCTAGCACAGATACGCAGTATTTT.

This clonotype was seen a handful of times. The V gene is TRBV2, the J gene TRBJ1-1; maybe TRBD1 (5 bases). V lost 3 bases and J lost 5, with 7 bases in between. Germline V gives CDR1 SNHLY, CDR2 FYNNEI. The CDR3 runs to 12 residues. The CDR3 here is CASSDEGTEAFF. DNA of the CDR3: TGTGCCAGCAGTGACGAGGGGACTGAAGCTTTCTTT. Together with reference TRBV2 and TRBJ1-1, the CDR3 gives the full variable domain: EPEVTQTPSHQVTQMGQEVILRCVPISNHLYFYWYRQILGQKVEFLVSFYNNEISEKSEIFDDQFSVERPDGSNFTLKIRSTKLEDSAMYFCASSDEGTEAFFGQGTRLTVV.

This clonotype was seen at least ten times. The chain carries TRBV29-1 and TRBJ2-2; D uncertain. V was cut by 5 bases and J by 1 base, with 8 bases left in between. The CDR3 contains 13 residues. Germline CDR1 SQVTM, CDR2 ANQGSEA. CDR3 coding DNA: TGCAGCGTTCTAGGACGGAACACCGGGGAGCTGTTTTTT. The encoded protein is CSVLGRNTGELFF.

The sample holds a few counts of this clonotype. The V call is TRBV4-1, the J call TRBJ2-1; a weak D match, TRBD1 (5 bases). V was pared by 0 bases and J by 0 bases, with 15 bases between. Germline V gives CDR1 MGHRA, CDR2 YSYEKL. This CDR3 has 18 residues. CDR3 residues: CASSQDLGARSSYNEQFF. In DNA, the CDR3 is TGCGCCAGCAGCCAAGATCTTGGGGCCAGGAGCTCCTACAATGAGCAGTTCTTC.

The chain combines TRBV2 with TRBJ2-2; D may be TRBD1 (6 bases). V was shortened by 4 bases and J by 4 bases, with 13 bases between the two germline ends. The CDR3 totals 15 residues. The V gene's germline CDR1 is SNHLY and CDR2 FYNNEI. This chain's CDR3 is CASSGDLGGTGELFF. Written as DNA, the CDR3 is TGTGCCAGCAGTGGGGACCTAGGGGGCACCGGGGAGCTGTTTTTT.